The clone carrying this TCR beta chain was observed once. This sample is drawn from a study of cytotoxic CD8 clonotypes in ibrutinib-treated CLL. Across the study: After treatment lasting a median roughly 12 months, range 6 to 36, response samples were collected.

In germline, CDR1 is SGHDT, CDR2 YYEEEE. The CDR3 spans 14 residues. V was shortened by 0 bases and J by 5 bases, with 8 bases between the two germline ends. The assay was immunoSEQ multiplex PCR, and TCRdb's table has in-frame clones only and misses some. Counted here are nearly 100,000 clones, almost 80% occurring once; the ten biggest clones make up around 32%. Source: PBMCs, taken after 12 months of ibrutinib treatment. The chain carries TRBV5-6 and TRBJ2-2; D is uncertain. The clonotype was recovered from a human donor with chronic lymphocytic leukemia. The CDR3 DNA sequence: TGTGCCAGCAGCTTGGGGGCCAGGACCGGGGAGCTGTTTTTT. Translation: CASSLGARTGELFF.